This is a list of T cell receptor beta chains from one sample in a study of PD-L1 blockade in urothelial cancer. Method: immunoSEQ multiplex PCR; TCRdb's copy keeps in-frame clones and lacks some. The profile shows 50,000 or so clones, about 85% of them singletons. This material consisted of PBMCs, taken around atezolizumab (anti-PD-L1) treatment. Receptors were obtained from a man between 45 and 60 years old with urothelial cancer. Each CDR3 is given with its conserved first and last residue. D genes are given only for firm matches. Size is omitted from some rows. Given values are once, few, many or a class for expanded clones.

DNA: TGTGCCTGGAGTGTACAGGGACACTTAAAAGAGACCCAGTACTTC
CDR3: CAWSVQGHLKETQYF
J: TRBJ2-5
D: NA
size: NA
V: TRBV30

DNA: TGTGCCAGCAGCCAAGTAGTAGGAGTGGGTAATTCACCCCTCCACTTT
CDR3: CASSQVVGVGNSPLHF
J: TRBJ1-6
D: NA
size: NA
V: TRBV14

DNA: TGTGCCAGCGCTAGGGAACCAGGGGACGGGCAGTACTTC
CDR3: CASAREPGDGQYF
J: TRBJ2-7
D: NA
size: few
V: TRBV25-1

DNA: TGCGCCAGCAGCCAGGAGGGACAGATCTATGGCTACACCTTC
CDR3: CASSQEGQIYGYTF
J: TRBJ1-2
D: TRBD1
size: NA
V: TRBV5-1

DNA: TGCGCCAGCAGCTCGGACAGGATCTACTCAACTAATGAAAAACTGTTTTTT
CDR3: CASSSDRIYSTNEKLFF
J: TRBJ1-4
D: TRBD1
size: NA
V: TRBV5-1

DNA: TGCGCCAGCAGCCCCCGGACAGGTCGGGGCTACACCTTC
CDR3: CASSPRTGRGYTF
J: TRBJ1-2
D: TRBD1
size: few
V: TRBV4-3

DNA: TGCGCCAGTATCGATACCTGGGACAGTTACAATGAGCAGTTCTTC
CDR3: CASIDTWDSYNEQFF
J: TRBJ2-1
D: TRBD1
size: NA
V: TRBV10-2

DNA: TGTGCCAGCAGCTTGGGGGGGACTAACTACGAGCAGTACTTC
CDR3: CASSLGGTNYEQYF
J: TRBJ2-7
D: TRBD2
size: NA
V: TRBV11-3

DNA: TGTGCCAGCAGCTTAGGGTTGACTAGGATTGACACCGGGGAGCTGTTTTTT
CDR3: CASSLGLTRIDTGELFF
J: TRBJ2-2
D: NA
size: NA
V: TRBV7-8

DNA: TGTGCCAGCAGCTTAGTGGGCGGGCCTCGCTTTGCCTACGAGCAGTACTTC
CDR3: CASSLVGGPRFAYEQYF
J: TRBJ2-7
D: NA
size: NA
V: TRBV7-9